The rows below give T cell receptor beta chains drawn from one sample of a study of T cell changes during pregnancy in multiple sclerosis. Using immunoSEQ multiplex PCR, the repertoire was profiled, and TCRdb retains in-frame clones only, with some absent. The data contain 110,000 or so clones, 93% of them singletons. Material: peripheral blood, obtained before pregnancy. These receptor sequences come from a female donor with multiple sclerosis, enrolled in a pregnancy study. Each CDR3 is given with its conserved first and last residue.

j_call	v_call	cdr3_length	cdr3_aa
TRBJ1-4	TRBV4-1	11	CASSQAQGLFF
TRBJ1-1	TRBV7-9	15	CASSPVRSLNTEAFF
TRBJ1-1	TRBV19	15	CASTMFGRANTEAFF
TRBJ2-7	TRBV10-3	12	CAISDGQVEQYF
TRBJ1-1	TRBV29-1	12	CSVGSGGTEAFF
TRBJ2-2	TRBV5-1	18	CASSPLSVTGGRTGELFF
TRBJ1-6	TRBV2	16	CASSELGIGANSPLHF
TRBJ1-1	TRBV13	14	CASSRRAGVTEAFF
TRBJ1-4	TRBV6-5	14	CASSQGAGGEKLFF
TRBJ1-1	TRBV5-6	16	CASSLTLLLAGTEAFF
TRBJ2-1	TRBV5-1	15	CASSLESVAFDEQFF
TRBJ2-6	TRBV12-1	18	CASSWGEGDDSGANVLTF
TRBJ2-2	TRBV9	16	CASSVAPAGATGELFF
TRBJ2-3	TRBV29-1	15	CSVETGLAGTDTQYF
TRBJ2-5	TRBV10-1	17	CASSESGGDRAKETQYF
TRBJ2-7	TRBV6-5	14	CASSYGAGVHEQYF
TRBJ2-1	TRBV30	13	CARSPGGLNEQFF
TRBJ1-2	TRBV19	14	CASSSRQGEYGYTF
TRBJ1-1	TRBV29-1	12	CSVGGVRTEAFF
TRBJ2-7	TRBV19	15	CATSPGGARGYEQYF
TRBJ2-1	TRBV28	16	CASTPAASGRWNEQFF
TRBJ1-2	TRBV7-9	12	CASSGPEVWYTF
TRBJ1-2	TRBV2	15	CASSADGDRGYGYTF
TRBJ1-2	TRBV5-1	15	CASSLEGQGVYGYTF
TRBJ1-2	TRBV25-1	12	CASSPSNYGYTF
TRBJ2-1	TRBV9	16	CASSVAGASSGNEQFF
TRBJ2-7	TRBV6-1	14	CASRELTGSYEQYF
TRBJ2-5	TRBV2	13	CASTRGRQETQYF
TRBJ1-2	TRBV20-1	9	CSANRGYTF
TRBJ1-5	TRBV6-5	13	CASSPDRAQPQHF
TRBJ1-4	TRBV19	14	CASSMTAPNEKLFF